The next 6 T cell receptor beta chains were all read from a single sample in a study of blood T cell repertoires in COVID-19. Clones were sequenced by immunoSEQ multiplex PCR, and TCRdb holds only the in-frame ones, with some missing. The sample has under 130,000 clones, 65% to 90% seen once; the top ten hold around 4.3%. Sample: peripheral blood. The receptor source for this set is a man aged 50 to 60 with acute or convalescent COVID-19.

The rearrangement links TRBV24-1 to TRBJ2-3; no clear D gene. The CDR3 spans 14 residues. Germline V CDR1 and CDR2: KGHDR, SFDVKD. V was clipped by 4 bases and J by 0 bases, with 7 bases between them. As DNA, the CDR3 is TGTGCCACCAGTGAGCCGACTAGCACAGATACGCAGTATTTT. This gives the protein CATSEPTSTDTQYF.

The chain links TRBV28 to TRBJ1-1, with TRBD1 as a possible D gene (5 bases). This CDR3 spans 11 amino acids. Germline values: CDR1 MDHEN, CDR2 SYDVKM. Trimming shortened V by 5 bases and J by 7 bases, and 8 bases separated the two germline ends. CDR3 amino acids: CASSLDSEAFF. The CDR3 nucleotides are TGTGCCAGCAGTCTCGACAGTGAAGCTTTCTTT.

J is TRBJ1-2 and V is TRBV28, with 9 bases aligning to TRBD1. CDR1 and CDR2 (germline): MDHEN, SYDVKM. J gave up 0 bases and V 6 bases, and 2 bases lay outside the gene matches. The CDR3 is 14 amino acids. CDR3 nucleotides: TGTGCCAGCAGGGGACAGGGAGCTAACTATGGCTACACCTTC. This encodes CASRGQGANYGYTF.

In this sample, this clone turned up once. This chain connects TRBV30 to TRBJ1-1; D remains ambiguous. V dropped 0 bases and J dropped 9 bases, with 14 bases sitting between them. This CDR3 is built from 13 residues. The germline V gene has CDR1 GTSNPN and CDR2 SVGIG (reference sequence). The CDR3 region has the DNA TGTGCCTGGAGTGTATATTTTGAGGGAAAAGCTTTCTTT. This gives the protein CAWSVYFEGKAFF.

V is TRBV7-9 and J is TRBJ2-7; D possibly corresponds to TRBD2 (6 bases). Trimming removed 3 bases at V and 2 bases at J, with 11 bases between. CDR1 is SEHNR, CDR2 FQNEAQ, per germline (reference sequence). The CDR3 covers 14 residues. CDR3 sequence (DNA): TGTGCCAGCAGCTTGGGTAGCGGAGCCTACGAGCAGTACTTC. It encodes CASSLGSGAYEQYF.

This clone occurred a few times. This chain uses TRBV29-1 with TRBJ1-5; D is possibly TRBD1 (5 bases). V lost 6 bases and J 4 bases, leaving 13 bases between the germline ends. This CDR3 region has 13 residues. Germline V gene sequence: CDR1 SQVTM, CDR2 ANQGSEA. The CDR3 sequence: CSVSGNLNQPQHF. The CDR3, as DNA: TGCAGCGTCTCAGGGAACCTGAATCAGCCCCAGCATTTT.